A selection of T cell receptor beta chains follows, all from one sample in a study of CD8 T cells in ankylosing spondylitis. Each CDR3 protein gets one entry after TCRdb re-called the 5' RACE reads with MiXCR. The sample has about 540,000 distinct CDR3 sequences, roughly an eighth seen once. The specimen was blood, either unsorted or a sorted T cell fraction (not recorded which). These receptors were collected from a male donor with ankylosing spondylitis. Each CDR3 is given with its conserved first and last residue. Fields, in order: CDR3 protein, CDR3 DNA, D gene, clone size, J gene, V gene. The D gene is left open where the match is weak. Some rows mark clone size as missing; the rest say once, few, many or name a class of expanded clone.

CAWSFSYNEQFF TGCGCCTGGAGCTTCTCTTACAATGAGCAGTTCTTC NA NA TRBJ2-1 TRBV30
CASSPRVAGETGELFF TGTGCCAGCAGCCCGAGGGTAGCGGGAGAAACCGGGGAGCTGTTTTTT TRBD2 few TRBJ2-2 TRBV7-8
CATSVYGLNTQYF TGTGCCACCAGTGTTTATGGTTTGAATACGCAGTATTTT NA NA TRBJ2-3 TRBV24-1
CASSQDLAGRGNEQFF TGCGCCAGCAGCCAAGATCTAGCGGGAAGGGGCAATGAGCAGTTCTTC TRBD2 NA TRBJ2-1 TRBV4-1
CSVVGQVYGYTF TGCAGCGTTGTCGGACAGGTCTATGGCTACACCTTC TRBD1 many TRBJ1-2 TRBV29-1
CASTHQGLSSSYEQYF TGTGCCAGCACCCATCAGGGACTTTCGAGCTCCTACGAGCAGTACTTC NA few TRBJ2-7 TRBV12-3/TRBV12-4
CAISRDRNYGYTF TGTGCCATCAGTCGAGACAGGAACTATGGCTACACCTTC NA few TRBJ1-2 TRBV10-3
CASSSARLQNTGELFF TGCGCCAGCAGCTCGGCCCGACTACAGAACACCGGGGAGCTGTTTTTT NA many TRBJ2-2 TRBV5-1
CASSDLPGGATDTQYF TGTGCCAGCAGTGATCTCCCGGGGGGGGCCACAGATACGCAGTATTTT TRBD2 NA TRBJ2-3 TRBV25-1
CASSQAASGHLDEQFF TGCGCCAGCAGCCAAGCAGCTAGCGGGCACCTGGATGAGCAGTTCTTC TRBD2 few TRBJ2-1 TRBV4-1
CASAGTNSNQPQHF TGTGCCAGCGCCGGGACAAATAGCAATCAGCCCCAGCATTTT NA few TRBJ1-5 TRBV10-3